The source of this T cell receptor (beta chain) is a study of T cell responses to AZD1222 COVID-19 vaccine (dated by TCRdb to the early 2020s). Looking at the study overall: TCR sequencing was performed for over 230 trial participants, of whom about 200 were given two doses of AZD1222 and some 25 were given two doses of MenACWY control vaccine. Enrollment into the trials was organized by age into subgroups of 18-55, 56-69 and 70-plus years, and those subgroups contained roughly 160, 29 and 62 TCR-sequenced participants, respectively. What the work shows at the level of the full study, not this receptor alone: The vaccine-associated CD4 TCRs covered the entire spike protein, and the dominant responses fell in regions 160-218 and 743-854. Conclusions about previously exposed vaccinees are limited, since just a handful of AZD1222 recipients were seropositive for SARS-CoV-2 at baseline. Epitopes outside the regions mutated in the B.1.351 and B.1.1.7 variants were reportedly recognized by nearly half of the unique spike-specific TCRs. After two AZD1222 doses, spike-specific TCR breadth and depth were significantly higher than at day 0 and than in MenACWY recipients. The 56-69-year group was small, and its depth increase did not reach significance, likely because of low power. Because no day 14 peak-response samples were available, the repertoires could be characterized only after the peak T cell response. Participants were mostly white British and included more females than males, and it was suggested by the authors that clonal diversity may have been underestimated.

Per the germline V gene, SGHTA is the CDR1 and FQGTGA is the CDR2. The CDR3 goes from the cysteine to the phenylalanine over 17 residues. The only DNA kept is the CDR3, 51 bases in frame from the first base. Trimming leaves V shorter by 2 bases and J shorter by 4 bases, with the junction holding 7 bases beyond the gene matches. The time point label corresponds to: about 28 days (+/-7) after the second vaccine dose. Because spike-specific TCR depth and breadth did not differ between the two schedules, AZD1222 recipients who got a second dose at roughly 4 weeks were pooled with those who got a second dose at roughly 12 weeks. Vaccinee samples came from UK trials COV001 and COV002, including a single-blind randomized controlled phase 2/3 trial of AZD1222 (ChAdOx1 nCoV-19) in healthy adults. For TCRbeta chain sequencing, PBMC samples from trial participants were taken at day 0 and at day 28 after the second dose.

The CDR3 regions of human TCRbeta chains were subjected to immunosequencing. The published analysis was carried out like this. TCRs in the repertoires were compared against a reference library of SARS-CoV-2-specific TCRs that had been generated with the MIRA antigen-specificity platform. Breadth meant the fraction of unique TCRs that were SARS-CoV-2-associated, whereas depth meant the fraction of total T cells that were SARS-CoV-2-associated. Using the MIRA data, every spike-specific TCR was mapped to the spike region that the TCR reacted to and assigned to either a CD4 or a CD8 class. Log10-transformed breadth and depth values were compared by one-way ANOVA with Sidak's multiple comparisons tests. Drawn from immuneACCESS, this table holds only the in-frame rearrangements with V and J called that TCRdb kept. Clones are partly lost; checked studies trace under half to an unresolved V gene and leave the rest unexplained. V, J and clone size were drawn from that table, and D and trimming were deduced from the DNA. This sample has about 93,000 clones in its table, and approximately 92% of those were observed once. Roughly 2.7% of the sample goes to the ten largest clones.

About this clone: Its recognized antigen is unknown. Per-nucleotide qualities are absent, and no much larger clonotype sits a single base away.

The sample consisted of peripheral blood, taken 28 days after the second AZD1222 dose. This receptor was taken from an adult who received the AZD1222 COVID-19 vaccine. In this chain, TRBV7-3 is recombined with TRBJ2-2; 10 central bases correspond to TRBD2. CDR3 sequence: CASSLLPSGSGTGELFF. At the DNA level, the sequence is TGTGCCAGCAGCTTACTCCCTAGCGGGAGTGGCACCGGGGAGCTGTTTTTT.